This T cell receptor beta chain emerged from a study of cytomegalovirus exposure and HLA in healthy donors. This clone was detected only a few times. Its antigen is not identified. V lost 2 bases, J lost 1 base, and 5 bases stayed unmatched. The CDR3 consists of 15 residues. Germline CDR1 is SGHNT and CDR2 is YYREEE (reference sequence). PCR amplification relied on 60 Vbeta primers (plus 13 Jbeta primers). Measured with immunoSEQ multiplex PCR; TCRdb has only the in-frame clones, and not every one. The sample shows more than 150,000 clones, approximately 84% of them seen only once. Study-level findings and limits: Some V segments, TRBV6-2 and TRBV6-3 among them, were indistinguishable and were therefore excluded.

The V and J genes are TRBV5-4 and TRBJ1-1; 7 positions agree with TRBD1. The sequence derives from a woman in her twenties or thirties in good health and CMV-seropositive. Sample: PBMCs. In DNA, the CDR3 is TGTGCCAGCAGCTTCCTCGGACAGGCGAACACTGAAGCTTTCTTT. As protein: CASSFLGQANTEAFF.